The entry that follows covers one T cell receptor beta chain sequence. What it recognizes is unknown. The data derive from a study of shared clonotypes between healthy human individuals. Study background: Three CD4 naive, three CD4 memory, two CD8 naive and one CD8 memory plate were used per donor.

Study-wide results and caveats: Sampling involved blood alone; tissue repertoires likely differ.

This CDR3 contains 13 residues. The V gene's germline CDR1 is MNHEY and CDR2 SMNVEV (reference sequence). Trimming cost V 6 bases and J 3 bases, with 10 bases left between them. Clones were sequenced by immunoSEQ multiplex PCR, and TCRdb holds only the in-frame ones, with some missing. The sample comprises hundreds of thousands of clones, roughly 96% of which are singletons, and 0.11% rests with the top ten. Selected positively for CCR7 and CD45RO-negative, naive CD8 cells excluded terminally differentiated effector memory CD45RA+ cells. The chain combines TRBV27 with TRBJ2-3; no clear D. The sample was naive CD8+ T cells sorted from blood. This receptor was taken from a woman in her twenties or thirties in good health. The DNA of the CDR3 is TGTGCCAGCAGCCCCCACGGGACAGATACGCAGTATTTT. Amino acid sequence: CASSPHGTDTQYF.